This is a list of T cell receptor beta chains from one sample in a study of blood T cells in healthy people across ages. TCRdb reanalysed the 5' RACE reads using MiXCR and keeps one entry per CDR3 protein. Counted here are approximately 880,000 distinct CDR3 sequences, around 49% occurring once; the ten biggest clones make up 13%. Sequencing was done on a sample of blood. The source is a man younger than 45 in good health. CDR3s include the opening cysteine and the closing phenylalanine or tryptophan. Fields, in order: D gene, J gene, V gene, clone size, CDR3 DNA, CDR3 protein. D genes are given only for firm matches. Size values are once, few and many counts, or a class for expanded clones, and some rows have none.

NA | TRBJ2-5 | TRBV24-1 | NA | TGTGCCACCAGTGATTTTCGCGAGACCCAGTACTTC | CATSDFRETQYF
NA | TRBJ1-1 | TRBV6-2/TRBV6-3 | NA | TGTGCCAGCAGCCCCACTCCGACAGACATGAACACTGAAGCTTTCTTT | CASSPTPTDMNTEAFF
NA | TRBJ1-4 | TRBV7-2 | many | TGTGCCAGCAGCACCTACAGTGAAAGTGAAAAACTGTTTTTT | CASSTYSESEKLFF
TRBD1 | TRBJ2-7 | TRBV28 | NA | TGTGCCAGCAGTCTCCTTCTGACAGGGAGCTCCTACGAGCAGTACTTC | CASSLLLTGSSYEQYF
NA | TRBJ2-7 | TRBV12-3/TRBV12-4 | few | TGTGCCAGCAGTTTGAGGGGGTACTCCTACGAGCAGTACTTC | CASSLRGYSYEQYF
TRBD2 | TRBJ2-5 | TRBV7-2 | many | TGTGCCAGCAGTCGGGGGGGCTCTGAGACCCAGTACTTC | CASSRGGSETQYF
NA | TRBJ2-5 | TRBV7-3 | NA | TGTGCCAGCAGCTCTCAACCCCAAGAGACCCAGTACTTC | CASSSQPQETQYF
NA | TRBJ1-2 | TRBV11-2 | NA | TGTGCCAGCACTACAAACAGGGTCTACACCTTC | CASTTNRVYTF
TRBD2 | TRBJ2-4 | TRBV7-6 | NA | TGTGCCAGCAGCTTAGGCCTAGCGGGTAACATTCAGTACTTC | CASSLGLAGNIQYF
TRBD2 | TRBJ2-3 | TRBV3-1 | few | TGTGCCAGCAGCCTAAGAGCCCCTAGCGGGGGGGCGACAGATACGCAGTATTTT | CASSLRAPSGGATDTQYF
NA | TRBJ2-7 | TRBV27 | NA | TGTGCCAGCGGGGAACAGGGTCTCTCCTACGAGCAGTACTTC | CASGEQGLSYEQYF
TRBD1 | TRBJ2-3 | TRBV4-1 | NA | TGCGCCAGCAGCCAAGAGACAGGGGTGAAAAAAGATACGCAGTATTTT | CASSQETGVKKDTQYF
NA | TRBJ2-5 | TRBV5-1 | NA | TGCGCCAGCAGCTCGGGCCCTCAGGGGATAGAGACCCAGTACTTC | CASSSGPQGIETQYF
TRBD1 | TRBJ2-7 | TRBV28 | NA | TGTGCCAGCAGTGGCTGGGACAGGGTTTCCTACGAGCAGTACTTC | CASSGWDRVSYEQYF
NA | TRBJ2-5 | TRBV6-1 | few | TGTGCCAGCAGTCCGTACGACACGGAAGAGACCCAGTACTTC | CASSPYDTEETQYF
NA | TRBJ2-1 | TRBV4-3 | few | TGCGCCAGCACCCTCGGGGCTGGAGCTTACAATGAGCAGTTCTTC | CASTLGAGAYNEQFF
NA | TRBJ2-1 | TRBV5-1 | many | TGCGCCAGCAGCTTGGAGGCCGAGCAGTTCTTC | CASSLEAEQFF
NA | TRBJ2-7 | TRBV5-1 | many | TGCGCCAGCAGTTCGGGGGACTACGAGCAGTACTTC | CASSSGDYEQYF
NA | TRBJ2-5 | TRBV18 | NA | TGTGCCAGCTCACCAGCTCCCGACGCCCAAGAGACCCAGTACTTC | CASSPAPDAQETQYF
NA | TRBJ1-5 | TRBV12-3/TRBV12-4 | NA | TGTGCCAGCAGTCCCGAACAGGTTGACAATCAGCCCCGGCATTTT | CASSPEQVDNQPRHF
NA | TRBJ1-1 | TRBV4-1 | few | TGCGCCAGCAGCCAAGACGCTGAAGCTTTCTTT | CASSQDAEAFF
NA | TRBJ1-2 | TRBV20-1 | NA | TGCAGTGCTAGACTGGTCTATGGCTACACCTTC | CSARLVYGYTF
NA | TRBJ1-1 | TRBV3-1 | few | TGTGCCAGCAGCCCCGACGTCAAAGGAACCGAAGCTTTCTTT | CASSPDVKGTEAFF
TRBD1 | TRBJ1-6 | TRBV10-3 | few | TGTGCCATCAGTGACCGGGACAGGGGGGTTTCACCCCTCCACTTT | CAISDRDRGVSPLHF
TRBD1 | TRBJ2-1 | TRBV15 | many | TGTGCCACCAACCCAGGGGGCCCCGGGGATGAGCAGTTCTTC | CATNPGGPGDEQFF
NA | TRBJ1-2 | TRBV28 | NA | TGTGCCAGCAGTACCCCCGGGAGCCATGGCTACACCTTC | CASSTPGSHGYTF
TRBD2 | TRBJ2-1 | TRBV7-8 | NA | TGTGCCAGCAGCTCAACACTCCGTCTGACTAGCGGGGGCAATACGAATGAGCAGTTCTTC | CASSSTLRLTSGGNTNEQFF
NA | TRBJ1-2 | TRBV7-9 | once | TGTGCCAGCAGCTTTGCGGGGGGGTATGGCTACACCTTC | CASSFAGGYGYTF
NA | TRBJ2-7 | TRBV11-3 | NA | TGTGCCAGCACCCCGACTACCACCTACGAGCAGTACTTC | CASTPTTTYEQYF
NA | TRBJ2-7 | TRBV25-1 | few | TGTGCCAGCAGCCCGCGTGGGCAGGGGGGAATCTACGAGCAGTACTTC | CASSPRGQGGIYEQYF
TRBD2 | TRBJ2-7 | TRBV20-1 | NA | TGCAGTGCTAGAGTGGGTAGCGGGGGTTCCTACGAGCAGTACTTC | CSARVGSGGSYEQYF
TRBD1 | TRBJ2-7 | TRBV12-3/TRBV12-4 | NA | TGTGCCAGCAGCCCCCGGGGACAGCGACCTAACGAGCAGTACTTC | CASSPRGQRPNEQYF
TRBD1 | TRBJ2-1 | TRBV18 | NA | TGTGCCAGCTCACCGATCACAGGGGCCCCACGGAACAAGCAGTTCTTC | CASSPITGAPRNKQFF
NA | TRBJ1-5 | TRBV12-3/TRBV12-4 | NA | TGTGCCAGCAGTTTACGGGGAATGCAGCCCCAGCATTTT | CASSLRGMQPQHF
TRBD2 | TRBJ2-4 | TRBV11-2 | few | TGTGCCAGCAGTACCACTAGCGGGGGGAGGAACATTCAGTACTTC | CASSTTSGGRNIQYF
NA | TRBJ1-1 | TRBV6-6 | few | TGTGCCAGCATCCCCCGGTTACCAGGGAATACTGAAGCTTTCTTT | CASIPRLPGNTEAFF